This T cell receptor beta chain was profiled in a study of blood T cell repertoires in COVID-19 (TCRdb year 2020). Concerning the study at large: Collaborator samples came from the United States, Italy and Spain and covered acute and convalescent phases of COVID-19. The prospective study material was composed of cDNA or gDNA derived from T cells, B-cell-depleted T cells, or PBMCs. The dataset comprised deeply sampled blood TCRbeta repertoires from subjects exposed to, actively infected with, or recovered from COVID-19. The repertoires were made available in a free public database intended to serve as a resource for research on the immune response to SARS-CoV-2. The samples were drawn from the first 160 participants of the ongoing ImmuneRACE study and from 950 to 1,500 subjects provided by 6 global collaborators. The sample metadata nearly always contained a de-identified subject ID, COVID-19 status, age in years and sex. Where HLA class I and class II types were available, the types were taken from metadata supplied by the sample provider, not from assay-based typing.

Concerning this clone: Its antigen is unknown. Base qualities were left out, and no much larger clone turns up one base away.

The CDR3 goes from the cysteine to the phenylalanine over 15 residues. The DNA shown is the 45-base CDR3, in frame from base 1. V is reduced by 3 bases and J by 9 bases, leaving a spacing of 20 bases between them. In the germline V gene, CDR1 corresponds to MDHEN and CDR2 to SYDVKM. TCRbeta CDR3 regions were amplified from genomic DNA by means of the immunoSEQ Assay, a bias-controlled multiplex PCR. Turning to the authors' computational methods: The number of nucleated cells in each sample was estimated by amplification of reference gene primers within the assay. To quantify the absolute abundance of each unique TCRbeta CDR3 rearrangement, sequence reads were collapsed and filtered. For each sample, productive Simpson clonality was calculated as the square root of Simpson's diversity index across productive rearrangements. Drawn from immuneACCESS, this table holds only the in-frame rearrangements with V and J called that TCRdb kept. Clones are partly lost; checked studies trace under half to an unresolved V gene and leave the rest unexplained. That table gives V, J and clone size, and the DNA gave D and trimming. Recorded for this sample are fewer than 250,000 clones; 84% of them occurred a single time. 5.1% of the sample is taken by the ten largest.

Collaborating institutions collected whole blood in K2EDTA tubes following their own protocols. For TCRbeta analysis, collaborators shipped samples as frozen whole blood, isolated PBMCs, or DNA extracted from either of those sample types. Results the study describes overall, beyond this receptor: Clinical and demographic metadata were provided uncurated, with the amount varying by source and participant.

The sample was peripheral blood. This sequence uses TRBV28 and TRBJ1-2, with no confident D gene call. The receptor was isolated from a woman aged 70-85 years with active or convalescent COVID-19. Here is the DNA: TGTGCCAGCAGTTTGCCTCAGGTGCTGTCGAGTAGCTACACCTTC. This sequence encodes CASSLPQVLSSSYTF.